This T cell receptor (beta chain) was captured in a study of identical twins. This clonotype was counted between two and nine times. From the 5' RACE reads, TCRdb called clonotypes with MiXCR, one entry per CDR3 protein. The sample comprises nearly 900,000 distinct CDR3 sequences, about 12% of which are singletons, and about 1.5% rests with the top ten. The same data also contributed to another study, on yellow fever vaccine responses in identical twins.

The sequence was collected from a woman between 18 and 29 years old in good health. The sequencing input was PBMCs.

In nucleotides, the CDR3 is TGCGCCAGCAGCGGGGGGACTAGCGGGAGCAATGAGCAGTTCTTC. This codes for CASSGGTSGSNEQFF. The gene calls are TRBV5-1 and TRBJ2-1; 14 nucleotides agree with TRBD2. CDR1 and CDR2 (germline): SGHRS, YFSETQ. After removal of 4 bases from V and 6 bases from J, the junction contained 3 bases not matched to a gene. CDR3 size: 15 residues.